The 5 T cell receptor beta chains listed next were all sequenced from one sample in a study of technical replicates of blood from several donors. Profiling relied on immunoSEQ multiplex PCR, and the TCRdb table lists in-frame clones only, not all of them. The sample holds roughly 56,000 clones; 80% to 90% are singletons and the top ten take around 4.9%. Material for sequencing was PBMCs. The receptors stem from a human donor in good health. Some clones in this sample may be carry-over from other donors' samples.

The J gene is TRBJ2-3, the V gene TRBV7-3; weak D call: TRBD1 (6 bases). This CDR3 is 15 amino acids long. Trimming pared 5 bases from V and 0 bases from J, leaving 12 bases between. CDR1 is SGHTA, CDR2 FQGTGA, per germline. In DNA form, the CDR3 reads TGTGCCAGCAGCCAACAGGGCTATAGCACAGATACGCAGTATTTT. Translation gives CASSQQGYSTDTQYF.

This clone was found once. The rearrangement uses TRBV19 and TRBJ1-2, with TRBD1 identical over 9 bases. Per the germline V gene, CDR1 is LNHDA and CDR2 is SQIVND (reference sequence). V was clipped by 4 bases and J by 3 bases; unmatched bases: 6. The CDR3 is 15 residues long. The CDR3 loop is CASSTTGGFYYGYTF. The CDR3 nucleotides are TGTGCCAGTAGTACGACAGGGGGTTTTTACTATGGCTACACCTTC.

The rearrangement links TRBV13 to TRBJ2-1; D may be TRBD2 (6 bases). Germline V gene sequence: CDR1 PRHDT, CDR2 FYEKMQ (reference sequence). This CDR3 spans 15 amino acids. Trimming shortened V by 5 bases and J by 9 bases, and 20 bases separated the two germline ends. The CDR3 coding sequence is TGTGCCAGCAGCCAAGACAAGACTAGGAGTGTTGAGCAGTTCTTC. As protein: CASSQDKTRSVEQFF. Full variable domain (missing parts from reference TRBV13 and TRBJ2-1): AAGVIQSPRHLIKEKRETATLKCYPIPRHDTVYWYQQGPGQDPQFLISFYEKMQSDKGSIPDRFSAQQFSDYHSELNMSSLELGDSALYFCASSQDKTRSVEQFFGPGTRLTVL.

The chain is built from TRBV27 and TRBJ1-2; 8 bases are a match to TRBD1. The trim removed 11 bases at V and 3 bases at J, leaving 8 bases unmatched. CDR3 length equals 13 residues. Germline V gene sequence: CDR1 MNHEY, CDR2 SMNVEV (reference sequence). CDR3 protein: CASRTGRYYGYTF. The CDR3 DNA reads as TGTGCCTCTCGGACAGGGCGGTACTATGGCTACACCTTC.

The chain combines TRBV27 with TRBJ2-3, with TRBD2 matching over 7 bases. V trimming: 6 bases; J trimming: 6 bases; junction bases outside the gene matches: 9. The germline gives CDR1 MNHEY, CDR2 SMNVEV (reference sequence). The CDR3 sequence is 14 residues long. The CDR3 protein is CASRQRGGFDTQYF. CDR3 in DNA: TGTGCCAGCAGGCAGCGGGGCGGGTTTGATACGCAGTATTTT.